Listed here are 21 T cell receptor beta chains from one sample, sequenced in a study of cytomegalovirus exposure and HLA in healthy donors. Only in-frame clones appear in the TCRdb table, and some are missing; sequencing was by immunoSEQ multiplex PCR. The sample carries 150,000 to 200,000 clones, roughly 96% recorded once. The sequencing sample was made of PBMCs. The source of these receptors is a woman between 18 and 30 years old in good health and CMV-seronegative.

CDR3: CASSLIGTGIRNSPLHF. CDR3 nucleotides: TGCGCCAGCAGCCTCATTGGGACAGGGATTAGGAATTCACCCCTCCACTTT. The gene calls are TRBV4-1 and TRBJ1-6; 9 bases fit TRBD1. Germline values: CDR1 MGHRA, CDR2 YSYEKL. V lost 4 bases to trimming and J lost 7 bases; unmatched junction nucleotides: 11. CDR3 length equals 17 residues.

The rearrangement joins TRBV5-1 to TRBJ2-3, with D perhaps matching TRBD2 (6 bases). V was trimmed by 0 bases and J by 2 bases, leaving 13 bases between them. The CDR3 is 16 residues long. CDR1 SGHRS and CDR2 YFSETQ come from the germline V gene. CDR3 bases: TGCGCCAGCAGCTTGGGCCCTCGGGGGTCCACAGATACGCAGTATTTT. It specifies CASSLGPRGSTDTQYF.

The genes are TRBV19 and TRBJ1-2, with 8 bases identical to TRBD1. This CDR3 is built from 14 residues. From germline, CDR1 is LNHDA and CDR2 SQIVND (reference sequence). V shed 6 bases and J 2 bases; nucleotides not matched to a gene: 5. This chain's CDR3 is CASSDRGVNYGYTF. CDR3 DNA: TGTGCCAGTAGCGACAGGGGAGTAAACTATGGCTACACCTTC.

The chain uses TRBV4-2 and TRBJ2-3; 10 bases are a match to TRBD1. Germline V CDR1 and CDR2: LGHNA, YNFKEQ. The CDR3 spans 17 residues. Germline trimming cut 0 bases from V and 5 bases from J; bases unmatched to any gene: 8. CDR3: CASSQELTGGGQDTQYF. The CDR3 bases are TGTGCCAGCAGCCAAGAACTGACAGGGGGCGGACAAGATACGCAGTATTTT.

This chain uses TRBV6-1 with TRBJ1-5, with TRBD1 matching over 7 bases. CDR3 length: 13 amino acids. J lost 6 bases, V lost 6 bases, and 5 bases had no gene match. Germline CDR1 MNHNS, CDR2 SASEGT. As DNA, the CDR3 is TGTGCCAGCAGGCAGGGGGTGGGTCAGCCCCAGCATTTT. Its protein product is CASRQGVGQPQHF.

This sequence joins TRBV29-1 and TRBJ2-3, with 7 positions matching TRBD2. Trimming cost V 5 bases and J 1 base; bases outside gene matches: 6. The CDR3 covers 14 residues. Germline CDR1 SQVTM, CDR2 ANQGSEA. CDR3 sequence reads: CSVRASGRTDTQYF. In DNA, the CDR3 is TGCAGCGTTAGGGCTAGCGGACGCACAGATACGCAGTATTTT.

The CDR3 DNA follows: TGTGCCAGCAGCTTAGGAACAGGGGGCGGATTGAACACTGAAGCTTTCTTT. Translated: CASSLGTGGGLNTEAFF. The chain uses TRBV11-2 and TRBJ1-1, with 9 nucleotides matching TRBD1. CDR3 length equals 17 residues. Unmatched junction bases numbered 6, after V lost 1 base and J lost 0 bases. Germline V CDR1 and CDR2: SGHAT, FQNNGV.

The chain carries TRBV4-3 and TRBJ1-2, with a tentative D call TRBD1 (6 bases). Germline V gene lookup returns CDR1 LGHNA and CDR2 YSLEER. The CDR3 has 15 residues. The germline V and J ends were trimmed by 0 bases and 4 bases, with 12 bases remaining between them. The CDR3 nucleotides are TGCGCCAGCAGCCAAGATCGGGCAGGGGTCTATGGCTACACCTTC. Its translation is CASSQDRAGVYGYTF.

The genes are TRBV4-1 and TRBJ1-3; 10 bases map to TRBD1. Germline trimming cut 1 base from V and 7 bases from J; bases unmatched to any gene: 10. The CDR3 is 17 residues long. Germline values: CDR1 MGHRA, CDR2 YSYEKL. The CDR3 spells CASSQGGQGLKGNTIYF. The CDR3 DNA follows: TGCGCCAGCAGCCAAGGGGGACAGGGGTTAAAAGGGAACACCATATATTTT.

The J gene is TRBJ2-5, the V gene TRBV7-8, with 16 nucleotides matching TRBD2. After removal of 5 bases from V and 2 bases from J, the junction contained 5 bases not matched to a gene. The CDR3 has 17 residues. Germline V gene sequence: CDR1 SGHVS, CDR2 FQNEAQ. The CDR3 nucleotides are TGTGCCAGCAGCCCGGGACTAGCGGGGGGGCTACAAGAGACCCAGTACTTC. It specifies CASSPGLAGGLQETQYF.

The V and J genes are TRBV2 and TRBJ2-5, with 8 bases lining up with TRBD1. The DNA end lines up better with TRBJ2-7; the J call may be wrong. Per the germline V gene, CDR1 is SNHLY and CDR2 is FYNNEI. The CDR3 covers 15 residues. CDR3 protein: CASSPRTGLSYEQYF. CDR3 DNA: TGTGCCAGCAGTCCTCGGACAGGGTTATCCTACGAGCAGTACTTC.

The V gene is TRBV4-1, the J gene TRBJ2-5; 8 bases are a match to TRBD1. Germline loops: CDR1 MGHRA, CDR2 YSYEKL. This CDR3 is 15 amino acids long. The trim removed 0 bases at V and 0 bases at J, leaving 0 bases unmatched. CDR3 residues: CASSQEQGDQETQYF. The CDR3 nucleotides are TGCGCCAGCAGCCAAGAACAGGGGGACCAAGAGACCCAGTACTTC.

The chain couples TRBV7-9 to TRBJ2-5, with a weak D call TRBD1 (5 bases). The CDR3 loop spans 15 amino acids. V was shortened by 1 base and J by 4 bases, with 13 bases between the two germline ends. Germline V gene data show CDR1 as SEHNR and CDR2 as FQNEAQ (reference sequence). CDR3 bases: TGTGCCAGCAGCTTAGTGTTCAGGGTAGGAGAGACCCAGTACTTC. Its protein product is CASSLVFRVGETQYF.

The genes are TRBV7-9 and TRBJ2-1; the D gene is possibly TRBD2 (6 bases). The CDR3 length is 16 residues. V was trimmed by 5 bases and J by 6 bases, leaving 20 bases between them. Germline V lookup: CDR1 SEHNR, CDR2 FQNEAQ (reference sequence). CDR3: CASSVDGRGPLNEQFF. The CDR3 coding sequence is TGTGCCAGCAGCGTTGACGGGCGGGGTCCTCTCAATGAGCAGTTCTTC.

V and J are TRBV5-1 and TRBJ1-3; D is uncertain. CDR1 and CDR2 from the germline V gene are SGHRS and YFSETQ. This CDR3 has 15 residues. The V end lost 9 bases, the J end lost 0 bases, and 16 bases lay between the germline ends. The CDR3 DNA follows: TGCGCCACCCTAAAAGCGTTCCTCTCTGGAAACACCATATATTTT. Protein product: CATLKAFLSGNTIYF.

The rearrangement joins TRBV6-6 to TRBJ2-1, with 9 bases matching TRBD2. With 6 bases clipped from V and 5 bases from J, the junction kept 5 bases outside the gene matches. Germline V lookup: CDR1 MNHNY, CDR2 SVGAGI (reference sequence). CDR3 length: 14 amino acids. In DNA, the CDR3 is TGTGCCAGCAGAAGGGCGGGGGGGGACAATGAGCAGTTCTTC. Translation: CASRRAGGDNEQFF.

The V gene is TRBV5-4, the J gene TRBJ2-3; 10 bases are shared with TRBD2. The CDR3 spans 16 residues. Germline V gives CDR1 SGHNT, CDR2 YYREEE (reference sequence). V lost 4 bases, J lost 2 bases, and 7 bases stayed unmatched. The CDR3, as DNA: TGTGCCAGCAGCACCCGGACTAGCGGAGACACAGATACGCAGTATTTT. Encoded protein: CASSTRTSGDTDTQYF.

This chain joins TRBV7-2 and TRBJ2-5; D ambiguous. This CDR3 is built from 14 residues. Germline V gene lookup returns CDR1 SGHTA and CDR2 FQGNSA. V gave up 2 bases and J gave up 2 bases, with 9 bases separating them. This CDR3 reads CASSLSGLQETQYF. The CDR3 DNA reads as TGTGCCAGCAGCTTATCTGGCTTACAAGAGACCCAGTACTTC. Complete variable domain (other parts from reference TRBV7-2 and TRBJ2-5): GAGVSQSPSNKVTEKGKDVELRCDPISGHTALYWYRQSLGQGLEFLIYFQGNSAPDKSGLPSDRFSAERTGGSVSTLTIQRTQQEDSAVYLCASSLSGLQETQYFGPGTRLLVL.

V and J are TRBV7-2 and TRBJ1-3; no definite D call. Germline CDR1 reads SGHTA; CDR2 reads FQGNSA. The CDR3 spans 16 residues. The V end was cut by 5 bases, the J end by 0 bases, with 14 bases between. CDR3 sequence reads: CASSVLWADSGNTIYF. CDR3 sequence (DNA): TGTGCCAGCAGCGTTCTGTGGGCCGACTCTGGAAACACCATATATTTT.

The J gene is TRBJ1-3, the V gene TRBV6-5, with D unresolved. CDR3 length equals 15 residues. Germline V gene sequence: CDR1 MNHEY, CDR2 SVGAGI. The V gene lost 2 bases and the J gene lost 4 bases, with 12 bases spanning the gap. The CDR3 sequence: CASSYSGRSGNTIYF. In nucleotides, the CDR3 is TGTGCCAGCAGTTACAGCGGGAGGTCCGGAAACACCATATATTTT.

The V call is TRBV18, the J call TRBJ2-7, with 9 bases matching TRBD1. J was trimmed by 0 bases and V by 9 bases; bases with no gene match: 3. The CDR3 runs to 13 residues. Germline V gene sequence: CDR1 KGHSH, CDR2 LQKENI. The CDR3 region is CASTDRGSYEQYF. The CDR3 region has the DNA TGTGCCAGTACGGACAGGGGCTCCTACGAGCAGTACTTC.